The entry that follows covers one T cell receptor (beta chain) sequence. Its antigen remains unknown. Produced via immunoSEQ multiplex PCR; TCRdb's table is partial and in-frame only. The data contain more than 110,000 clones, around 92% of them singletons. The data were obtained in a study of T cell responses to AZD1222 COVID-19 vaccine. The study, taken as a whole, reports: As reported, nearly half of all spike-specific TCRs target variant regions that are unmutated.

J was trimmed by 8 bases and V by 0 bases; bases with no gene match: 6. Per the germline V gene, CDR1 is SGHRS and CDR2 is YFSETQ. The CDR3 loop spans 16 amino acids. Material: peripheral blood, obtained 28 days after the second AZD1222 dose. This sequence joins TRBV5-1 and TRBJ2-1, with 12 bases lining up with TRBD2. The sequence derives from an adult who received the AZD1222 COVID-19 vaccine. This CDR3 is CASSLGLAGGQDEQFF. The CDR3 bases are TGCGCCAGCAGCTTGGGGCTAGCGGGAGGGCAGGATGAGCAGTTCTTC.